This T cell receptor beta chain was documented in a study of T cells in localized non-small cell lung cancer. TCRdb keeps only in-frame clones here, not all; method: immunoSEQ multiplex PCR. The sample includes 20,000 to 25,000 clones, 75% to 90% of them seen just once. Study-wide findings and caveats: Longer overall survival was linked to higher blood T cell density. Compared with tumor, uninvolved adjacent lung displayed greater T cell clonality, ranking highest overall. Adjacent lung was found to contain a median approximately 62 of the top 100 tumor clones. Because researchers sequenced only one region of the tumor, heterogeneity is still possible.

Between the trimmed V and J ends, which lost 3 bases and 4 bases, there was a span of 21 bases. Looked up from germline, CDR1 is GTSNPN and CDR2 is SVGIG (reference sequence). The CDR3 spans 16 residues. As concerns this clone: As yet, its antigen is unknown.

The sequenced sample was peripheral blood, obtained before any cancer treatment. The TCR sequence derives from a female donor of 60 years or more with stage I lung adenocarcinoma. The J gene is TRBJ1-2, the V gene TRBV30, with D possibly being TRBD1 (6 bases). The CDR3 DNA sequence: TGTGCCTGGAGCCCTGAGTCCTGGGGGCCTTTCTATGGCTACACCTTC. This translates into CAWSPESWGPFYGYTF. The full variable domain, its missing parts supplied by reference TRBV30 and TRBJ1-2, is SQTIHQWPATLVQPVGSPLSLECTVEGTSNPNLYWYRQAAGRGLQLLFYSVGIGQISSEVPQNLSASRPQDRQFILSSKKLLLSDSGFYLCAWSPESWGPFYGYTFGSGTRLTVV.